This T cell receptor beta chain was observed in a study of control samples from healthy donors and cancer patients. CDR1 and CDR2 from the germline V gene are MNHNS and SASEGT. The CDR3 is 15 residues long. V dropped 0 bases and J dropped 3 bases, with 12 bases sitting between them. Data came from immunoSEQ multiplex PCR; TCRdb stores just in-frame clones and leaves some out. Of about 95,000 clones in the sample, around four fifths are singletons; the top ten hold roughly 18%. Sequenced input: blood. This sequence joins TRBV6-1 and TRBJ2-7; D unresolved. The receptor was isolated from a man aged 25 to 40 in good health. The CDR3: CASSEAPPTFYEQYF. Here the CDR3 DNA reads TGTGCCAGCAGTGAAGCGCCGCCGACCTTCTACGAGCAGTACTTC.